These 12 T cell receptor beta chains were all obtained from the same sample, sequenced in a study of T-cell reconstitution after alpha-beta-depleted transplantation in children. Using unique molecular identifiers, the investigators prepared the TCRbeta library. Using its own MiXCR run on the PCR reads, TCRdb lists one record per CDR3 protein. This repertoire shows about 220,000 distinct CDR3 sequences, roughly a sixth found once; its top ten account for roughly two fifths. The specimen comprised PBMCs, mostly from graft donor cells, sampled 360 days after TCRalphabeta/CD19-depleted stem cell transplant. The receptors were gathered from a male patient aged 2-15 years who had a stem cell transplant for acute lymphoblastic leukemia, so the T cells may come from the graft donor.

The chain couples TRBV27 to TRBJ2-5; D may correspond to TRBD1 or TRBD2 (5 bases each). The germline V gene encodes CDR1 MNHEY and CDR2 SMNVEV (reference sequence). This CDR3 has 13 residues. V lost 6 bases and J 5 bases, leaving 13 bases between the germline ends. The CDR3 DNA reads TGTGCCAGCAGCCGCAGCGAGGGGGAGACCCAGTACTTC. Its protein is CASSRSEGETQYF.

This clonotype was seen repeatedly, ten times or more. CDR3 residues: CASSQFGQGLNYGYTF. The CDR3 DNA follows: TGTGCCAGCAGTCAATTCGGACAGGGCCTAAACTATGGCTACACCTTC. J is TRBJ1-2 and V is TRBV12-3 or TRBV12-4; 8 bases map to TRBD1. The CDR3 sequence is 16 residues long. V was clipped by 5 bases and J by 2 bases; unmatched bases: 10.

There are many counts of this clonotype. The V gene is TRBV10-3, the J gene TRBJ2-3; 10 nucleotides agree with TRBD1. This CDR3 is built from 14 residues. Per germline, CDR1 ENHRY and CDR2 SYGVKD. V was pared by 8 bases and J by 4 bases, with 6 bases of the junction left unmatched. This CDR3 is CAIESGQGSDTQYF. The CDR3 DNA reads as TGTGCCATCGAGTCGGGACAGGGGTCAGATACGCAGTATTTT.

The rearrangement links TRBV5-1 to TRBJ2-3; tentative D call: TRBD1 (8 bases). The CDR3 sequence is 15 residues long. V lost 4 bases to trimming and J lost 2 bases, with 14 bases between them. Germline V CDR1 and CDR2: SGHRS, YFSETQ. CDR3 protein: CASSIQGGTTDTQYF. The CDR3 coding sequence is TGCGCCAGCAGCATACAGGGGGGGACCACAGATACGCAGTATTTT.

V usage is TRBV11-2 and J usage is TRBJ2-5; 12 positions match TRBD2. Losses at the gene ends were 3 bases for V and 1 base for J; bases not matched to a gene: 12. The CDR3 extends over 19 amino acids. CDR1 is SGHAT and CDR2 is FQNNGV in the germline V gene. The CDR3 region is CASSFRRSSGGAIQETQYF. The CDR3 nucleotides read TGTGCCAGCAGCTTCCGGAGGTCTAGCGGGGGGGCCATCCAAGAGACCCAGTACTTC. Full variable domain (rest looked up from reference TRBV11-2 and TRBJ2-5): EAGVAQSPRYKIIEKRQSVAFWCNPISGHATLYWYQQILGQGPKLLIQFQNNGVVDDSQLPKDRFSAERLKGVDSTLKIQPAKLEDSAVYLCASSFRRSSGGAIQETQYFGPGTRLLVL.

The CDR3 protein is CATTLGRVNQETQYF. The CDR3 bases are TGTGCCACCACCCTGGGGCGCGTGAACCAAGAGACCCAGTACTTC. This chain uses TRBV15 with TRBJ2-5, with D perhaps TRBD1 (5 bases). The CDR3 length is 15 residues. The V end was cut by 7 bases, the J end by 0 bases, with 15 bases between. CDR1 is LNHNV and CDR2 is YYDKDF in the germline V gene (reference sequence).

A few counts support this clonotype. The chain recombines TRBV7-2 with TRBJ2-1, with 9 bases fitting TRBD2. Losses at the gene ends were 1 base for V and 3 bases for J; bases not matched to a gene: 4. The V gene's germline CDR1 is SGHTA and CDR2 FQGNSA. This CDR3 contains 16 residues. CDR3 residues: CASSLVASGNYNEQFF. The CDR3 coding sequence is TGTGCCAGCAGCTTAGTGGCTAGCGGGAACTACAATGAGCAGTTCTTC.

V usage is TRBV7-9 and J usage is TRBJ1-6; the D is unclear. From germline, CDR1 is SEHNR and CDR2 FQNEAQ (reference sequence). This CDR3 has 12 amino acids. Deletions cut 5 bases from V and 7 bases from J, with 6 bases between. This CDR3 reads CASSAQNSPLHF. In DNA, the CDR3 is TGTGCCAGCAGCGCACAAAATTCACCCCTCCACTTT.

The chain links TRBV20-1 to TRBJ2-7; a possible D gene is TRBD1 (7 bases). V was clipped by 0 bases and J by 1 base, with 16 bases between them. This CDR3 contains 16 residues. Germline CDR1 DFQATT, CDR2 SNEGSKA (reference sequence). In DNA, the CDR3 is TGCAGTGCTAGAGATCCCAGCCAGGGGGGATCCTACGAGCAGTACTTC. Its translation: CSARDPSQGGSYEQYF.

The gene calls are TRBV3-1 and TRBJ1-2; no definite D call. The V and J ends lost 1 base and 2 bases respectively, with 11 bases between them. The CDR3 runs 15 residues. CDR1 is LGHDT, CDR2 YNNKEL, per germline (reference sequence). CDR3 sequence: CASSQGSGRNYGYTF. In DNA, the CDR3 is TGTGCCAGCAGCCAAGGTTCGGGCAGGAACTATGGCTACACCTTC.

This clonotype was recorded a few times. V is TRBV18 and J is TRBJ1-2; D might be TRBD1 (5 bases). Germline loops: CDR1 KGHSH, CDR2 LQKENI. The CDR3 sequence is 14 residues long. Trimming left V 2 bases short and J 7 bases short, with 14 bases between. The CDR3 spells CASSPGQGTSGYTF. In DNA form, the CDR3 reads TGTGCCAGCTCACCAGGGCAGGGAACGAGTGGCTACACCTTC.

This clonotype was observed many times. The chain employs TRBV24-1 and TRBJ2-3, with D uncertain. The ends were cut back, 5 bases at V and 9 bases at J, with 8 bases in the middle. From germline, CDR1 is KGHDR and CDR2 SFDVKD. This CDR3 comprises 11 residues. In DNA form, the CDR3 reads TGTGCCACCAGTGGCGGTGAAACGCAGTATTTT. Its translation: CATSGGETQYF.